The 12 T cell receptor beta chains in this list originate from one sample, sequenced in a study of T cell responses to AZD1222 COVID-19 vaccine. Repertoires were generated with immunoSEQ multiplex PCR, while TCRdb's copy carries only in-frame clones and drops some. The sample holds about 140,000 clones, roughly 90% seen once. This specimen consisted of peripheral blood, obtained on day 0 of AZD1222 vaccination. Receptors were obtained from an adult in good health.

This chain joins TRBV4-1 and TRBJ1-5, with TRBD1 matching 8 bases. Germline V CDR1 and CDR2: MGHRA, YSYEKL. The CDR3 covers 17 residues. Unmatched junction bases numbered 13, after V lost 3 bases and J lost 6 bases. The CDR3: CASSHGIDRGMGQPQHF. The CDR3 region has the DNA TGCGCCAGCAGCCACGGAATAGACAGGGGCATGGGTCAGCCCCAGCATTTT.

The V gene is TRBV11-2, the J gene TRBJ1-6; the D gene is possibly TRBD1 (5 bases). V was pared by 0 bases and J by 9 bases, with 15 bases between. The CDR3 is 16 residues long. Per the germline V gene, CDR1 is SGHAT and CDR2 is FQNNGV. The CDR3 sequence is CASSLEEGRTGSPLHF. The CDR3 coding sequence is TGTGCCAGCAGCTTAGAAGAGGGACGCACTGGTTCACCCCTCCACTTT.

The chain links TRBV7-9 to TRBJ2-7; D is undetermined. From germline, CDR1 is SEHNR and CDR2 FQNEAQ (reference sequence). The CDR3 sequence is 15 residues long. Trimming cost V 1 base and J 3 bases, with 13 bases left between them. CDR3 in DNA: TGTGCCAGCAGCTTAGTAACCTCTCCGGACTACGAGCAGTACTTC. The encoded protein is CASSLVTSPDYEQYF.

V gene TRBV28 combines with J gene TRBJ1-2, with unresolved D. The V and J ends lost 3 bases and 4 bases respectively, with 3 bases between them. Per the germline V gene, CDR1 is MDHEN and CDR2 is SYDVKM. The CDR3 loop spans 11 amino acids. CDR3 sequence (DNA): TGTGCCAGCAGTTTCTTCTATGGCTACACCTTC. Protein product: CASSFFYGYTF.

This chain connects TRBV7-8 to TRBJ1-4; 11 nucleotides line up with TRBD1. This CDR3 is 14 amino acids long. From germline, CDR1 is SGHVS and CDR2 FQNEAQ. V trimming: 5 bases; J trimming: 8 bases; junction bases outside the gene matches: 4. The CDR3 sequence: CASSTDRGREKLFF. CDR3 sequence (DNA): TGTGCCAGCAGCACGGACAGGGGGCGGGAAAAACTGTTTTTT.

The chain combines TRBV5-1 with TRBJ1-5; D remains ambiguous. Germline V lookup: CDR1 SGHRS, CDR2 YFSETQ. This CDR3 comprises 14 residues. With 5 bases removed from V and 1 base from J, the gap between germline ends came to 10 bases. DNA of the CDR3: TGCGCCAGCAGAGAGGGTCCCAGCAATCAGCCCCAGCATTTT. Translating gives CASREGPSNQPQHF.

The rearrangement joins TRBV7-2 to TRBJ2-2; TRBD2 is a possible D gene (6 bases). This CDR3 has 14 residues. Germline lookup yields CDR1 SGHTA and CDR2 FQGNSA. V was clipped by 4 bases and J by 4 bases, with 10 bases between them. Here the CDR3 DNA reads TGTGCCAGCAGCTCCGGACTATTCACCGGGGAGCTGTTTTTT. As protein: CASSSGLFTGELFF.

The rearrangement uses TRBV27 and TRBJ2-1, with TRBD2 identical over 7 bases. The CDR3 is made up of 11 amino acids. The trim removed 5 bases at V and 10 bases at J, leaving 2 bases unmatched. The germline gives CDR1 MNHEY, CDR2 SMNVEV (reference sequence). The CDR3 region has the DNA TGTGCCAGCAGTACGACTAGCGAGCAGTTCTTC. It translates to CASSTTSEQFF.

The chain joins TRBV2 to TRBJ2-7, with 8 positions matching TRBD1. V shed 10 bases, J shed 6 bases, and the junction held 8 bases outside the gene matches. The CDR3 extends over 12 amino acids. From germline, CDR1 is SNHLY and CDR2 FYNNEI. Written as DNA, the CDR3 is TGTGCCACCTCTCCCGACAGGGGCGAGCAGTACTTC. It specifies CATSPDRGEQYF.

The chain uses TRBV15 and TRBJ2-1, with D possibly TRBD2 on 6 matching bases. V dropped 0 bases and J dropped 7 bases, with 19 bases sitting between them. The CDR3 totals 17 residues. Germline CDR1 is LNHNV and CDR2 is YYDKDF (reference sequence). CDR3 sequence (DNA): TGTGCCACCAGCAGAGATCCAAGGGGTAGCGGAGCAAATGAGCAGTTCTTC. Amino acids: CATSRDPRGSGANEQFF.

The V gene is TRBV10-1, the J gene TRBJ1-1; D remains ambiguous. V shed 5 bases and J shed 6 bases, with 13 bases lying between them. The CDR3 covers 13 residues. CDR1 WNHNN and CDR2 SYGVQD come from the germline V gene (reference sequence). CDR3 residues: CASSPDPNAEAFF. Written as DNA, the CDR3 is TGCGCCAGCAGTCCAGATCCCAACGCTGAAGCTTTCTTT.

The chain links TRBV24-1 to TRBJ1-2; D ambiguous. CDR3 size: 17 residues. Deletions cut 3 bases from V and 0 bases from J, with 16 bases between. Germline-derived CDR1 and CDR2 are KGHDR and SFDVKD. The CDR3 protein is CATSDSRTDYTNYGYTF. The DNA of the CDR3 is TGTGCCACCAGTGATAGCCGGACGGACTACACTAACTATGGCTACACCTTC.